This TCR beta chain appears in the sequencing data of a study of blood T cell repertoires in COVID-19. The assay was immunoSEQ multiplex PCR, and TCRdb's table has in-frame clones only and misses some. The table includes some 69,000 clones, approximately 75% detected once. The CDR3 has 15 amino acids. The germline V gene has CDR1 MNHNS and CDR2 SASEGT. Trimming took off 2 bases at V and 0 bases at J, with 10 bases between the two ends. Sequencing was carried out using peripheral blood. This sequence originates from a human donor in a cohort sampled during active COVID-19. The J gene is TRBJ1-1, the V gene TRBV6-1, with D perhaps matching TRBD1 (5 bases). The CDR3 loop is CASSERGLMNTEAFF. The DNA for the CDR3 is TGTGCCAGCAGTGAAAGGGGCCTTATGAACACTGAAGCTTTCTTT.